The source of this T cell receptor (beta chain) is a study of T-cell reconstitution after alpha-beta-depleted transplantation in children. This clonotype has only a few counts. The TCRbeta library was prepared with unique molecular identifiers. Using its own MiXCR run on the PCR reads, TCRdb lists one record per CDR3 protein. This table holds approximately 400,000 distinct CDR3 sequences, under 13% found once. The CDR3 runs to 15 residues. The gene calls are TRBV21-1 and TRBJ1-5. TRBV21-1 is tagged as a pseudogene. This sample comprised PBMCs from the stem cell graft donor, obtained from the stem cell graft. The origin of this receptor is a human donor who donated a stem cell graft to a child with acute myeloid leukemia. CDR3 residues: CASSKARGGGQPQHF. CDR3 sequence (DNA): TGTGCCAGCAGCAAAGCGCGCGGAGGTGGACAGCCCCAGCATTTT.